The source of this T cell receptor (beta chain) is a study of cytomegalovirus exposure and HLA in healthy donors. Findings of the study overall: Donor immune exposure was known only as CMV serostatus. Later analysis associated a missense DCLRE1C variant with TCR beta V- and J-gene trimming. Within the data, a cluster of highly shared sequence variants was likely a sequencing artifact. A later look showed TCR association rates differing by HLA locus, highest for DRB1 and lowest for HLA-C.

CDR3 size: 14 residues. CDR1 and CDR2 (germline): MGHRA, YSYEKL. Trimming stripped 1 base from V and 5 bases from J, with 11 bases between. The PCR used 60 Vbeta and 13 Jbeta primers. Data came from immunoSEQ multiplex PCR; TCRdb stores just in-frame clones and leaves some out. This table has 150,000 or so clones, over 75% appearing once. This clone was counted between two and nine times. Its antigen is still unknown. The V call is TRBV4-1, the J call TRBJ1-1, with D possibly matching TRBD1 (6 bases). Sequencing used PBMCs. The source is a man in his fifties or sixties in good health and CMV-seropositive. The CDR3: CASSQVGGGTEAFF. CDR3 in DNA: TGCGCCAGCAGCCAAGTGGGAGGGGGGACTGAAGCTTTCTTT.